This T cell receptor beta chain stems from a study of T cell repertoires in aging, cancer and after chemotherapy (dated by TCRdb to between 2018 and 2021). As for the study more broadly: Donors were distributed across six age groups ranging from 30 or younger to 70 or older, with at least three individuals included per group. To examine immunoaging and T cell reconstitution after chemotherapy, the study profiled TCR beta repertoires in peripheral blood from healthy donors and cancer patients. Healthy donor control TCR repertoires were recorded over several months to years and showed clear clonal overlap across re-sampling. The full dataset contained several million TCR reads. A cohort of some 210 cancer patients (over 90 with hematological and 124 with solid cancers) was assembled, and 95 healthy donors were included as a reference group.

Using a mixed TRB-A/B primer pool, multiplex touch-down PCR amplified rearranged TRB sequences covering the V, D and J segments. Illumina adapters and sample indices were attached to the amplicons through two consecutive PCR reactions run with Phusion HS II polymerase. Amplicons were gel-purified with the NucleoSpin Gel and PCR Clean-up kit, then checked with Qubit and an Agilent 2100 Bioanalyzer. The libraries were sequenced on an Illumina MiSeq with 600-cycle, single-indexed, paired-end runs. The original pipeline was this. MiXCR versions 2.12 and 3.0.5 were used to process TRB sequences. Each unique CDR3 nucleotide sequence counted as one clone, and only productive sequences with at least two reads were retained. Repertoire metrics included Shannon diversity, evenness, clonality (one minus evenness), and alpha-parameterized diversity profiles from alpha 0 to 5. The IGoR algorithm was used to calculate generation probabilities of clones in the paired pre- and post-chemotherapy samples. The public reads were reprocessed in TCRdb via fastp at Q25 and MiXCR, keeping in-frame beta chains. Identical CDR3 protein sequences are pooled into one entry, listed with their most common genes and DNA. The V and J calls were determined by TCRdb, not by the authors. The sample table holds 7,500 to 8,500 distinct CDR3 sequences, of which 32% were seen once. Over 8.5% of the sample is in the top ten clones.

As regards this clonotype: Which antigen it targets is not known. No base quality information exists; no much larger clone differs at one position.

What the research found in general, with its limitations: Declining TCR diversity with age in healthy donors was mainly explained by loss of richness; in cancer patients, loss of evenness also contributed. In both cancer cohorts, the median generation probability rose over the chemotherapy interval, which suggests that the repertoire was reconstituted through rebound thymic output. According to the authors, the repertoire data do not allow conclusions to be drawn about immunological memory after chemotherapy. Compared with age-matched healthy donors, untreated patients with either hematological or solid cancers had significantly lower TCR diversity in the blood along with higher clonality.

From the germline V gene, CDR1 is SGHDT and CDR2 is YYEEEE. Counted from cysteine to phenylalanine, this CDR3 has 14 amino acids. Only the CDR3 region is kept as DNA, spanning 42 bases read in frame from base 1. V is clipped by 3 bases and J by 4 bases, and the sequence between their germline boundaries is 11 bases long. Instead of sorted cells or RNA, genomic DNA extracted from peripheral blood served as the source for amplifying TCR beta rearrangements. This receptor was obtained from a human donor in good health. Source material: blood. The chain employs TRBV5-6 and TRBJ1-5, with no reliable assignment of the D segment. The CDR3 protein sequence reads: CASSSVAGNQPQHF. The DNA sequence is TGTGCCAGCAGCTCCGTGGCGGGGAATCAGCCCCAGCATTTT.